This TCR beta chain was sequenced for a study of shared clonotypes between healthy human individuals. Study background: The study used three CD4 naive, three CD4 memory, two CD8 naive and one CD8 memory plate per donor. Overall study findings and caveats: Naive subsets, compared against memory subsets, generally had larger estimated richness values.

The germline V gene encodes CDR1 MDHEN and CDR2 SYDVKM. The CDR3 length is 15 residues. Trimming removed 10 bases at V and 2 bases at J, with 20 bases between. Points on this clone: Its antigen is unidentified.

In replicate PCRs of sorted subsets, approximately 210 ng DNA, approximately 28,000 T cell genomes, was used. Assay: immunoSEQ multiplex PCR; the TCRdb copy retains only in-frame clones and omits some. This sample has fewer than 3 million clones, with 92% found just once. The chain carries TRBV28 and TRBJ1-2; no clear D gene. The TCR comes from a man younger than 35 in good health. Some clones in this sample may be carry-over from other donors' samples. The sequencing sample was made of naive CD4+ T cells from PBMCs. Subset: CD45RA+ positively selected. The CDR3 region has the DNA TGTGCCATCGGAGACTGGGGTCGCGACAACTATGGCTACACCTTC. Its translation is CAIGDWGRDNYGYTF.